The T cell receptor beta chain under discussion was sequenced for a study of T cells in women clearing cervical HPV infection (dated by TCRdb to 2017 to 2018). With regard to the full study: Cases were 20 to 25 women with histologically confirmed HPV16-related CIN3 or worse, including 2 invasive cancers. The controls were around 25 women whose single incident HPV16 infection cleared within 12 months with no development of precancer or cancer. Blood from cases was collected at the visit at which the lesion was first identified, whereas blood from controls was collected once infection was no longer detected. For cases, the median interval between lesion detection and blood sampling was approximately 150 days, with an interquartile range of roughly 80 to 230 days. Because only a few women had HLA typing data, the possibility that HLA type acted as a confounder could not be ruled out. This exploratory proof-of-principle case-control study, nested within the Guanacaste HPV Natural History Study in Costa Rica, compared TCR repertoires among women with different cervical HPV16 outcomes. Cases and controls were matched on age within five years and on year of sample collection. A median age of nearly 35 years was observed in cases versus under 40 in controls, and no significant differences in baseline characteristics were found. In the parent cohort, some 11,000 women aged 18 or older were enrolled in Guanacaste, Costa Rica, during about 1993 to 1995 and then followed for roughly seven years. As quality controls, five blinded duplicates were added to each group, bringing the total to roughly 60 samples made up of some 50 participants and some ten replicates. Paper-wide results and their limitations: CIN3+ cases had significantly higher TCR repertoire richness than controls across sequencing depths, but evenness did not differ between the groups. Cases had lower TRBV6-7 relative abundance than controls (approximately 0.1% versus 0.16%; Bonferroni P = 0.0008). Because of the cross-sectional design, the study could not determine whether the associations came before infection or resulted from infection, and neither effector/memory subsets nor HPV-specific T cells were isolated. Random forest classifiers that combined richness and V gene abundances separated cases from controls with an estimated AUC of 0.8 to 0.9. Because the number of T cells per sample was unknown, the richness differences could reflect varying T-cell content rather than repertoire biology.

Every participant had a single incident cervical HPV16 infection, and prevalent HPV16 infections were excluded. Cervical HPV DNA was detected with MY09/MY11 PCR, and genotyping was done by dot-blot hybridization. Roughly 15 mL of heparinized blood were centrifuged, and the buffy coat was split into aliquots, frozen at -30 degrees C, and then kept at -80 degrees C. QIAGEN kits were used to extract genomic DNA from buffy coat specimens. TCR beta CDR3 regions were amplified by multiplex PCR using the immunoSEQ assay from an average of about 1,200 ng genomic DNA per sample. To correct primer bias, the assay used a complete synthetic TCR repertoire to set an amplification baseline. Amplicons were sequenced on the Illumina platform. The study's processing was this. Sequences were error-corrected by clustering with frequency ratios and a modified nearest-neighbor algorithm and were then analyzed in the immunoSEQ Analyzer with IMGT gene definitions. At each rarefaction depth, TCR richness and evenness were averaged across 20 rarefaction repeats, and any sample with fewer sequences than the depth was left out. V, D and J gene relative abundances were compared between groups with Wilcoxon rank sum tests, applying FDR correction. For the blinded duplicates, the intraclass correlation was approximately 96% for TCR richness and averaged 76.4% across about 66 gene segments. In TCRdb, the immuneACCESS table is reduced to in-frame sequences with V and J assigned. These tables do not hold every clone; where another copy was compared, an unresolved V gene accounts for under half, and the others remain unexplained. V and J calls and clone size follow that table, whereas D and trimming were derived from the DNA. The sample's table lists a count of tens of thousands of clones. Less than 7.5% of the sample is held by the ten biggest clonotypes.

Concerning this clone: Its antigen remains unidentified. The CDR3 goes on 3 residues after the read ends, and that part is filled in from the germline J gene.

From the cysteine up to the phenylalanine, the CDR3 has a length of 14 residues. The CDR3 was read in part: 33 bases, with the frame set at base 1. From a lookup of the germline V gene, CDR1 and CDR2 are SGHNT and YENEEA. Trimming costs V 5 bases and J 0 bases, and their ends lie 9 bases apart. The sequenced material came from blood buffy coat. This receptor was identified in a woman aged 18 to 75 with a cervical HPV16 infection that either progressed to CIN3+ or cleared (not recorded which). The chain couples TRBV11-3 to TRBJ2-3; 5 matching bases give a weak D call of TRBD2. Incomplete CDR3 DNA: TGTGCCAGCAGCCCGGGGTTAAGCACAGATACG. It codes for CASSPGLSTDT. The complete CDR3 protein is CASSPGLSTDTQYF. The full variable domain, completed from the reference TRBV11-3 and TRBJ2-3 proteins outside the CDR3, reads EAGVVQSPRYKIIEKKQPVAFWCNPISGHNTLYWYLQNLGQGPELLIRYENEEAVDDSQLPKDRFSAERLKGVDSTLKIQPAELGDSAVYLCASSPGLSTDTQYFGPGTRLTVL.